The 23 T cell receptor beta chains below all came from one sample that was sequenced in a study of cytomegalovirus exposure and HLA in healthy donors. Primers included in the PCR were 60 Vbeta and 13 Jbeta primers. Here immunoSEQ multiplex PCR was the method, and the copy in TCRdb shows in-frame clones only, minus some. The sample carries just over 80,000 clones, around 81% recorded once. The sample consisted of PBMCs. All receptors derive from a man younger than 35 in good health and CMV-seropositive.

The chain combines TRBV29-1 with TRBJ1-2, with TRBD1 matching 8 bases. Trimming cost V 0 bases and J 4 bases; bases outside gene matches: 7. CDR1 and CDR2 from the germline V gene are SQVTM and ANQGSEA. This CDR3 has 15 amino acids. The CDR3 DNA sequence: TGCAGCGTTGAAGAGGACAGGGCCCCTGGCTATGGCTACACCTTC. This sequence encodes CSVEEDRAPGYGYTF.

The chain links TRBV10-2 to TRBJ2-7; 9 bases are shared with TRBD2. Germline V gene sequence: CDR1 WSHSY, CDR2 SAAADI. This CDR3 region has 18 residues. V was clipped by 4 bases and J by 0 bases; unmatched bases: 13. CDR3 amino acids: CASSGTRAGGPLSYEQYF. The CDR3 coding sequence is TGCGCCAGCAGTGGGACTCGGGCGGGAGGGCCCCTCTCCTACGAGCAGTACTTC.

J is TRBJ1-2 and V is TRBV15; D gene uncertain. The germline V gene has CDR1 LNHNV and CDR2 YYDKDF (reference sequence). V shed 5 bases and J shed 3 bases, with 7 bases lying between them. The CDR3 has 12 residues. This CDR3 reads CATSESDYGYTF. The CDR3 DNA follows: TGTGCCACCAGCGAGTCTGACTATGGCTACACCTTC.

In nucleotides, the CDR3 is TGTGCCAGCAGAGCTAGCGGGACCTCGGCAGATACGCAGTATTTT. Amino acids: CASRASGTSADTQYF. V is TRBV6-5 and J is TRBJ2-3; 9 nucleotides align to TRBD2. CDR1 is MNHEY and CDR2 is SVGAGI in the germline V gene. The CDR3 spans 15 residues. The V segment lost 6 bases and the J segment 4 bases; nucleotides outside the gene matches: 8.

A few counts support this clone. The chain couples TRBV5-1 to TRBJ2-3; 7 nucleotides match TRBD1. The ends lost 7 bases at V and 5 bases at J; junction bases unmatched: 10. Germline V gene lookup returns CDR1 SGHRS and CDR2 YFSETQ. The CDR3 contains 14 residues. Written as DNA, the CDR3 is TGCGCCAGCCTACGTACAGGGGACGGAGATACGCAGTATTTT. This gives the protein CASLRTGDGDTQYF.

Only a few counts were recorded for this clone. This sequence joins TRBV5-1 and TRBJ1-2; D uncertain. Germline lookup yields CDR1 SGHRS and CDR2 YFSETQ. The V gene lost 5 bases and the J gene lost 3 bases, with 11 bases spanning the gap. The CDR3 totals 13 residues. The CDR3 protein is CASRKEFHYGYTF. The CDR3 DNA follows: TGCGCCAGCAGGAAGGAGTTCCACTATGGCTACACCTTC. The full variable domain, rest sourced from reference TRBV5-1 and TRBJ1-2, is KAGVTQTPRYLIKTRGQQVTLSCSPISGHRSVSWYQQTPGQGLQFLFEYFSETQRNKGNFPGRFSGRQFSNSRSEMNVSTLELGDSALYLCASRKEFHYGYTFGSGTRLTVV.

The rearrangement uses TRBV29-1 and TRBJ2-7; 10 bases are shared with TRBD1. Germline trimming cut 7 bases from V and 1 base from J; bases unmatched to any gene: 7. The germline CDR1 and CDR2 sequences are SQVTM and ANQGSEA. The CDR3 totals 14 residues. The CDR3 reads CSARTGGRSYEQYF. The CDR3 DNA reads TGCAGCGCAAGGACAGGGGGACGTTCCTACGAGCAGTACTTC.

The chain recombines TRBV23-1 with TRBJ1-2; 8 bases line up with TRBD1. TRBV23-1 is an ORF, with its function uncertain. This CDR3 has 17 residues. V shed 3 bases, J shed 0 bases, and the junction held 9 bases outside the gene matches. The CDR3 DNA reads as TGCGCCAGCAGTCATCATCCGGGACAGGCTTCTAACTATGGCTACACCTTC. Protein: CASSHHPGQASNYGYTF.

The chain links TRBV10-3 to TRBJ1-1; weak D call: TRBD1 (6 bases). With 6 bases removed from V and 1 base from J, the gap between germline ends came to 15 bases. The length of the CDR3 is 15 residues. Germline V gene sequence: CDR1 ENHRY, CDR2 SYGVKD. The CDR3, as DNA: TGTGCCATCAGACAGGGCGGGGGGGGGAACACTGAAGCTTTCTTT. Translation: CAIRQGGGGNTEAFF.

This chain uses TRBV10-3 with TRBJ1-1; weak D call: TRBD1 (6 bases). Germline V gives CDR1 ENHRY, CDR2 SYGVKD. This CDR3 contains 14 residues. The V and J ends lost 3 bases and 7 bases respectively, with 15 bases between them. CDR3 in amino acids: CAISETDRSGEAFF. Here the CDR3 DNA reads TGTGCCATCAGTGAAACGGACAGATCTGGTGAAGCTTTCTTT.

Comment on this clone: Compared with germline, one end of the junction differs, possibly owing to a read error. The V and J genes are TRBV5-6 and TRBJ1-2, with 7 bases identical to TRBD1. CDR1 and CDR2 (germline): SGHDT, YYEEEE. The CDR3 has 12 residues. CDR3: CASSLVGDRESF. The CDR3 coding sequence is TGTGCCAGCAGCTTGGTGGGCGACAGGGAGTCCTTC.

The chain recombines TRBV11-2 with TRBJ2-7, with D possibly being TRBD2 (7 bases). The CDR3 contains 15 residues. Germline CDR1 reads SGHAT; CDR2 reads FQNNGV. V was clipped by 1 base and J by 10 bases, with 20 bases between them. The CDR3 region has the DNA TGTGCCAGCAGCTTAGCCTTGGGGGGGCAAACCCAACAGTACTTC. It codes for CASSLALGGQTQQYF. The full variable domain, rest sourced from reference TRBV11-2 and TRBJ2-7, is EAGVAQSPRYKIIEKRQSVAFWCNPISGHATLYWYQQILGQGPKLLIQFQNNGVVDDSQLPKDRFSAERLKGVDSTLKIQPAKLEDSAVYLCASSLALGGQTQQYFGPGTRLTVT.

In its sample, this clone was seen a few times. The rearrangement links TRBV6-5 to TRBJ1-1; D might be TRBD1 (5 bases). The CDR3 sequence is 11 residues long. Germline V CDR1 and CDR2: MNHEY, SVGAGI. V was cut by 6 bases and J by 6 bases, with 8 bases left in between. The CDR3 nucleotides read TGTGCCAGCAGCGGGACTTCTGAAGCTTTCTTT. Amino acid sequence: CASSGTSEAFF.

In nucleotides, the CDR3 is TGTGCCAGCACCGACCGGGGAATGGGTCAGCCCCAGCATTTT. Translated: CASTDRGMGQPQHF. The chain combines TRBV6-1 with TRBJ1-5; D not resolved. The V end was cut by 7 bases, the J end by 6 bases, with 16 bases between. This CDR3 is built from 14 residues. CDR1 and CDR2 (germline): MNHNS, SASEGT.

The sample holds one count of this clone. The chain employs TRBV7-6 and TRBJ2-1; 7 bases are shared with TRBD2. The CDR3 totals 16 residues. The trim removed 1 base at V and 0 bases at J, leaving 3 bases unmatched. CDR1 is SGHVS and CDR2 is FNYEAQ in the germline V gene. This chain's CDR3 is CASSLEGGSSYNEQFF. In DNA form, the CDR3 reads TGTGCCAGCAGCTTAGAGGGCGGGAGCTCCTACAATGAGCAGTTCTTC.

This chain joins TRBV10-2 and TRBJ1-5, with no clear D. Germline V gene lookup returns CDR1 WSHSY and CDR2 SAAADI. The CDR3 is made up of 14 amino acids. Trimming removed 2 bases from V and 4 bases from J, with 9 bases in between. The CDR3 spells CASSERGLNQPQHF. As DNA, the CDR3 is TGCGCCAGCAGTGAGAGAGGTCTTAATCAGCCCCAGCATTTT.

V gene TRBV14 combines with J gene TRBJ1-1, with D uncertain. The V end lost 0 bases, the J end lost 6 bases, and 8 bases lay between the germline ends. Germline V gene sequence: CDR1 SGHDN, CDR2 FVKESK. This CDR3 comprises 13 residues. CDR3 sequence (DNA): TGTGCCAGCAGCCAAGACAGCGGCCCTGAAGCTTTCTTT. This codes for CASSQDSGPEAFF. Looking up the rest from reference TRBV14 and TRBJ1-1 gives the full variable domain: EAGVTQFPSHSVIEKGQTVTLRCDPISGHDNLYWYRRVMGKEIKFLLHFVKESKQDESGMPNNRFLAERTGGTYSTLKVQPAELEDSGVYFCASSQDSGPEAFFGQGTRLTVV.

The chain links TRBV6-1 to TRBJ2-7, with TRBD2 matching 9 bases. Germline values: CDR1 MNHNS, CDR2 SASEGT. The CDR3 runs 15 residues. V lost 5 bases to trimming and J lost 0 bases; unmatched junction nucleotides: 5. CDR3 protein: CASSNIAGVSYEQYF. CDR3 sequence (DNA): TGTGCCAGCAGTAATATAGCGGGAGTCTCCTACGAGCAGTACTTC.

The chain combines TRBV6-5 with TRBJ2-7, with TRBD1 as a possible D gene (5 bases). Per germline, CDR1 MNHEY and CDR2 SVGAGI. V gave up 3 bases and J gave up 2 bases, with 11 bases separating them. This CDR3 spans 14 amino acids. In DNA, the CDR3 is TGTGCCAGCAGTTATGCCAGGGCCGCCTACGAGCAGTACTTC. Amino acid sequence: CASSYARAAYEQYF.

The rearrangement links TRBV28 to TRBJ1-2, with D possibly being TRBD1 (6 bases). The V gene's germline CDR1 is MDHEN and CDR2 SYDVKM. V gave up 5 bases and J gave up 8 bases, with 12 bases separating them. CDR3 size: 12 residues. CDR3 residues: CASSEQGRGYTF. For the CDR3, the DNA is TGTGCCAGCAGTGAACAGGGACGCGGCTACACCTTC.

The chain carries TRBV7-3 and TRBJ1-1; TRBD1 matches 9 bases. This CDR3 region has 13 residues. Germline CDR1 is SGHTA and CDR2 is FQGTGA. The junction had 4 bases not matched to a gene; V was cut back by 4 bases and J by 7 bases. CDR3 coding DNA: TGTGCCAGCAGCTCGGGACAGGGAGGTGAAGCTTTCTTT. Protein product: CASSSGQGGEAFF.

V gene TRBV29-1 combines with J gene TRBJ2-2; D possibly corresponds to TRBD2 (6 bases). Trimming removed 0 bases from V and 4 bases from J, with 9 bases in between. The CDR3 loop spans 14 amino acids. Germline CDR1 SQVTM, CDR2 ANQGSEA. The chain's CDR3 is CSVEDRGVTGELFF. The CDR3 nucleotides read TGCAGCGTTGAAGATCGCGGGGTCACCGGGGAGCTGTTTTTT.

The rearrangement links TRBV5-1 to TRBJ2-3, with 10 bases matching TRBD2. Germline V gene data show CDR1 as SGHRS and CDR2 as YFSETQ. This CDR3 region has 14 residues. V shed 7 bases and J 4 bases; nucleotides not matched to a gene: 6. CDR3 nucleotides: TGCGCCAGCGGCGAAGGGACTAGCGCAGATACGCAGTATTTT. It is translated as CASGEGTSADTQYF. Filled out from reference TRBV5-1 and TRBJ2-3, the complete variable domain reads KAGVTQTPRYLIKTRGQQVTLSCSPISGHRSVSWYQQTPGQGLQFLFEYFSETQRNKGNFPGRFSGRQFSNSRSEMNVSTLELGDSALYLCASGEGTSADTQYFGPGTRLTVL.